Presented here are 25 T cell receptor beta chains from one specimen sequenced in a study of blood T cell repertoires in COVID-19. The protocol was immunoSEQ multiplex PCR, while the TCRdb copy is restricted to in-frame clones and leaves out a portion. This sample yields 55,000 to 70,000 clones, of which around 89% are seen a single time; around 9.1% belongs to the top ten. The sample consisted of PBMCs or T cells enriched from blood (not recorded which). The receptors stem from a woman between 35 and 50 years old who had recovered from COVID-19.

CDR3 sequence reads: CASSPRADNQPQHF. CDR3 in DNA: TGTGCCAGCTCACCACGGGCAGACAATCAGCCCCAGCATTTT. The V and J genes are TRBV18 and TRBJ1-5, with no clear D. The CDR3 is made up of 14 amino acids. Trimming took 1 base from V and 3 from J, leaving 7 bases between them. CDR1 KGHSH and CDR2 LQKENI come from the germline V gene.

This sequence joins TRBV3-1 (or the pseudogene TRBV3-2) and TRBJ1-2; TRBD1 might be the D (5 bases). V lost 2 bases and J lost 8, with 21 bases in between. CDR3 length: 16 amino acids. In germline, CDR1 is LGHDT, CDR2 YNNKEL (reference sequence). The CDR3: CASSQSPGQRLRGYTF. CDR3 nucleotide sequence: TGTGCCAGCAGCCAATCCCCAGGGCAAAGGTTGAGGGGCTACACCTTC.

CDR3 sequence: CASSLTVEANYGYTF. The CDR3 DNA sequence: TGTGCCAGCAGCTTAACGGTTGAAGCTAACTATGGCTACACCTTC. V is TRBV7-2 and J is TRBJ1-2; no definite D call. The length of the CDR3 is 15 residues. The germline V and J ends were trimmed by 2 bases and 0 bases, with 10 bases remaining between them. From germline, CDR1 is SGHTA and CDR2 FQGNSA.

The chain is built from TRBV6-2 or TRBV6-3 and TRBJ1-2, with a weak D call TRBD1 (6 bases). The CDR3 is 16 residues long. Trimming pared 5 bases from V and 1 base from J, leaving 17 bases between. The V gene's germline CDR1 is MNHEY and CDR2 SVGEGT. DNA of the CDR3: TGTGCCAGCAGTCTAAGAGGACAGATTCTTAACTATGGCTACACCTTC. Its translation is CASSLRGQILNYGYTF.

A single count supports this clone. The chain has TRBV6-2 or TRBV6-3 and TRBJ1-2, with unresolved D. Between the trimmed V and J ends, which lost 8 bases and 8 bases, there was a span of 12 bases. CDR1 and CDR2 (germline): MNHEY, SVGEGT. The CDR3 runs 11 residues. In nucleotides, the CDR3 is TGTGCCAGCCGTGACTATGGCGGCTACACCTTC. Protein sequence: CASRDYGGYTF.

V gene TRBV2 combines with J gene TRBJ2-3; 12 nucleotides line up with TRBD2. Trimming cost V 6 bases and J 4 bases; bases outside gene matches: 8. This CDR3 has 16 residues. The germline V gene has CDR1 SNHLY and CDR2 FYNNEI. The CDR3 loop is CASSVLAGGRADTQYF. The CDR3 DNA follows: TGTGCCAGCAGCGTACTAGCGGGGGGTCGGGCAGATACGCAGTATTTT.

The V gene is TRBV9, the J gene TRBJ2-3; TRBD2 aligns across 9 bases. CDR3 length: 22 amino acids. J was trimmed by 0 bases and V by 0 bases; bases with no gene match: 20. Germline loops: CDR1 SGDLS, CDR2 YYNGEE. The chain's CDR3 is CASSVAVTVTSGEKSSTDTQYF. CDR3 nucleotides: TGTGCCAGCAGCGTAGCTGTCACGGTGACTAGCGGAGAAAAATCCAGCACAGATACGCAGTATTTT. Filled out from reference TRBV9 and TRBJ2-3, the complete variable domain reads DSGVTQTPKHLITATGQRVTLRCSPRSGDLSVYWYQQSLDQGLQFLIQYYNGEERAKGNILERFSAQQFPDLHSELNLSSLELGDSALYFCASSVAVTVTSGEKSSTDTQYFGPGTRLTVL.

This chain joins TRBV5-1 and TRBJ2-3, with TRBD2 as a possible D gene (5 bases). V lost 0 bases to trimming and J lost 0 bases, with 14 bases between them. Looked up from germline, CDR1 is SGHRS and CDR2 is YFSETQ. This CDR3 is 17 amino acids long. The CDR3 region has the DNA TGCGCCAGCAGCTTGGGAGGTGGGGAGCTCAGCACAGATACGCAGTATTTT. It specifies CASSLGGGELSTDTQYF.

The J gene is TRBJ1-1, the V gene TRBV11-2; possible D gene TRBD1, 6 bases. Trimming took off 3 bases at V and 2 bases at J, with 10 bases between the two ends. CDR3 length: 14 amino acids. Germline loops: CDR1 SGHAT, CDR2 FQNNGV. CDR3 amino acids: CASSFGQLNTEAFF. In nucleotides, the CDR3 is TGTGCCAGCAGCTTTGGACAGCTTAACACTGAAGCTTTCTTT.

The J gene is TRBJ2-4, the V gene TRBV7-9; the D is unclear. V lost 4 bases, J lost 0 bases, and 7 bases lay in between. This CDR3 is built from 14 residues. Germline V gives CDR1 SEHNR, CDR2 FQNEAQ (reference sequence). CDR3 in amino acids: CASSSQIAKNIQYF. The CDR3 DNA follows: TGTGCCAGCAGCTCACAGATAGCCAAAAACATTCAGTACTTC.

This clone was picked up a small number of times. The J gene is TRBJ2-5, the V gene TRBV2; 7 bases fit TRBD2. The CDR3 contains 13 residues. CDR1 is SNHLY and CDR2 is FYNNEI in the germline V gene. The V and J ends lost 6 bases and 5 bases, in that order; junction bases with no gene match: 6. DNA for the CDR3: TGTGCCAGCAGGTTTGGGGGGGAGGAGACCCAGTACTTC. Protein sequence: CASRFGGEETQYF.

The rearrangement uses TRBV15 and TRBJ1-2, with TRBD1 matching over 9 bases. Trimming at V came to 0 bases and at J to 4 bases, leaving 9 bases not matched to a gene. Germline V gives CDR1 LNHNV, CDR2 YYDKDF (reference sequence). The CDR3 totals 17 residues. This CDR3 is CATSRDLSGQGFYGYTF. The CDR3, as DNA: TGTGCCACCAGCAGAGATCTATCCGGACAGGGGTTCTATGGCTACACCTTC.

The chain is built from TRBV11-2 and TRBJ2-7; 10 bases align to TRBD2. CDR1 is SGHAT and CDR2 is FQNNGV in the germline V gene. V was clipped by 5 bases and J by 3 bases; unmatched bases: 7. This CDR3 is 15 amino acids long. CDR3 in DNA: TGTGCCAGCAGCGTTAGCGGGGGGACCCTCTACGAGCAGTACTTC. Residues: CASSVSGGTLYEQYF.

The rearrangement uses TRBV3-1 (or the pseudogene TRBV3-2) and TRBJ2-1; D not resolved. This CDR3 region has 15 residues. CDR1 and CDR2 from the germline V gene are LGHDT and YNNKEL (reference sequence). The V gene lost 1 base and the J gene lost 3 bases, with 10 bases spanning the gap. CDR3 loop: CASSQVELDYNEQFF. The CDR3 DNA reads TGTGCCAGCAGCCAAGTGGAGTTGGACTACAATGAGCAGTTCTTC.

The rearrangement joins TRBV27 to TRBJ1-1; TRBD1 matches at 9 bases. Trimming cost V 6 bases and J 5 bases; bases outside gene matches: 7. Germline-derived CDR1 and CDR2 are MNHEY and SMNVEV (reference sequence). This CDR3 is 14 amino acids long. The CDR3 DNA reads TGTGCCAGCAGACTGGGACAGGGAGTGACTGAAGCTTTCTTT. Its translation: CASRLGQGVTEAFF.

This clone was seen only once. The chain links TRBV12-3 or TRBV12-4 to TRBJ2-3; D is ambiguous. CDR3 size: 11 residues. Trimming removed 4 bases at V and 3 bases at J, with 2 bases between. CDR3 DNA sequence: TGTGCCAGCAGTTCTACAGATACGCAGTATTTT. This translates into CASSSTDTQYF.

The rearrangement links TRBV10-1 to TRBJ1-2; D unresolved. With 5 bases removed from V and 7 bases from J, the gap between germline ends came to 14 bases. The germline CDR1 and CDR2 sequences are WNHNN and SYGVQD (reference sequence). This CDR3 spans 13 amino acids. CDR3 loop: CASSPSGTGGYTF. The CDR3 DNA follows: TGCGCCAGCAGTCCATCAGGAACTGGTGGCTACACCTTC.

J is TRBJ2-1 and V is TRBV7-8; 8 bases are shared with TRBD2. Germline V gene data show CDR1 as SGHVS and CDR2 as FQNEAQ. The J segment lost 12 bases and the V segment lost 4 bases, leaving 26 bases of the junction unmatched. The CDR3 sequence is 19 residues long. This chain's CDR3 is CASSSTTRGSGLATSLQFF. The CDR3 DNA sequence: TGTGCCAGCAGCTCAACCACGAGGGGGAGTGGACTAGCTACAAGCTTGCAGTTCTTC.

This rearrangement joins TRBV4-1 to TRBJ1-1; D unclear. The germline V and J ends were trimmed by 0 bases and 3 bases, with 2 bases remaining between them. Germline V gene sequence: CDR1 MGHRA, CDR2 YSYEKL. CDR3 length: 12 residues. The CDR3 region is CASSQDYTEAFF. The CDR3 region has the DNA TGCGCCAGCAGCCAAGACTACACTGAAGCTTTCTTT.

CDR3 residues: CASSLKGGWQPQHF. In DNA form, the CDR3 reads TGTGCCAGCAGTTTAAAGGGAGGTTGGCAGCCCCAGCATTTT. The J gene is TRBJ1-5, the V gene TRBV27; D ambiguous. This CDR3 is built from 14 residues. In germline, CDR1 is MNHEY, CDR2 SMNVEV (reference sequence). V gave up 2 bases and J gave up 7 bases, with 12 bases separating them.

The CDR3 sequence: CASSLVPARDTQYF. The CDR3, as DNA: TGTGCCAGCAGCTTAGTTCCAGCGCGCGATACGCAGTATTTT. This chain connects TRBV11-3 to TRBJ2-3; D unresolved. Germline V gene sequence: CDR1 SGHNT, CDR2 YENEEA. This CDR3 region has 14 residues. V lost 1 base, J lost 6 bases, and 11 bases lay in between.

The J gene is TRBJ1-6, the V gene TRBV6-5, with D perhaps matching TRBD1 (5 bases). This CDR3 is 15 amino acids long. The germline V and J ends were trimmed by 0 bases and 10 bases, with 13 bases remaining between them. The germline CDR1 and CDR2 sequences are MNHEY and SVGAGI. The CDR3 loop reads CASSYSQGLGSPLHF. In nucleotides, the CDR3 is TGTGCCAGCAGTTACTCGCAGGGTCTAGGATCACCCCTCCACTTT.

The CDR3 protein is CASRGQGGTEAFF. In nucleotides, the CDR3 is TGTGCCAGCAGGGGGCAGGGAGGAACTGAAGCTTTCTTT. V gene TRBV2 combines with J gene TRBJ1-1; tentatively, D is TRBD1 (5 bases). The CDR3 spans 13 residues. The germline V gene has CDR1 SNHLY and CDR2 FYNNEI. Trimming removed 6 bases at V and 5 bases at J, with 13 bases between.

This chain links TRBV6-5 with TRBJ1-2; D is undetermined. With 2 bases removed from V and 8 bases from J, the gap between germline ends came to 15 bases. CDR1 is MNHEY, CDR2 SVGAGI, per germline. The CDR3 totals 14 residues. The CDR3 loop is CASSYLPEKLGYTF. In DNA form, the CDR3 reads TGTGCCAGCAGTTACCTTCCTGAGAAGCTGGGCTACACCTTC.

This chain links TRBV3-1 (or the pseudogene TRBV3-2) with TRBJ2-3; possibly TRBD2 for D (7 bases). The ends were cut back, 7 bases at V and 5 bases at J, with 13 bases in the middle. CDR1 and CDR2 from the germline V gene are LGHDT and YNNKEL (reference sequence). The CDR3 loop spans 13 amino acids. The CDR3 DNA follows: TGTGCCAGCAATGAAGGGGGGGGAGATACGCAGTATTTT. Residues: CASNEGGGDTQYF.